This TCR beta chain appears in the sequencing data of a study of human T cells and chemical hapten exposure. Whole-study context: Slight differences in pooled library volume were the main source of varying TCR yields across samples.

A single record per CDR3 protein comes from TCRdb applying MiXCR to the RACE reads. The sample has about 160,000 distinct CDR3 sequences, 25% to 35% seen once. This clonotype occurred a few times. The time point here: patch test 3, about 24 weeks after DPC sensitization. Regarding treatment: therapeutic diphenylcyclopropenone sensitization with weekly scalp DPC. The V end lost 2 bases, the J end lost 4 bases, and 14 bases lay between the germline ends. The CDR3 loop spans 15 amino acids. Germline CDR1 reads MNHNY; CDR2 reads SVGAGI (reference sequence). The rearrangement links TRBV6-6 to TRBJ1-1; D not resolved. The sequence came from a woman younger than 35 with alopecia areata. Some clones in this sample may be carry-over from other donors' samples. Material: whole blood, obtained in connection with sensitization to the hapten diphenylcyclopropenone (DPC). The DNA for the CDR3 is TGTGCCAGCAGTTACGGACCGCATCGTCCCACTGAAGCTTTCTTT. It encodes CASSYGPHRPTEAFF.